Each of the 22 T cell receptor beta chains below was sequenced from the same sample in a study of CD8+ T cells in alopecia areata. RNA extraction was followed by reverse transcription into cDNA, which acted as the sequencing template. Profiling relied on immunoSEQ multiplex PCR, and the TCRdb table lists in-frame clones only, not all of them. In total the sample includes roughly 110,000 clones, none of them seen once. The sequencing sample was made of lesional skin. The receptors come from a C3H/HeJ mouse with alopecia areata. Mouse MHC haplotype: H2-k.

Points on this clone: Gene labels here are mouse ones. The missing CDR3 end, 4 residues past where the read stops, is filled in from the germline J gene. This chain links TRBV13-1 with TRBJ2-1; TRBD2 agrees at 11 bases. Germline V CDR1 and CDR2: NSHNY, SYGAGN. The CDR3 runs to 16 residues. The CDR3 is CASSDDTGGALAEQFF. CDR3 bases read: TGTGCCAGCAGTGATGACACTGGGGGGGCGCTGGCT.

This clone showed up many times. Gene labels here are mouse ones. The read finishes 4 residues shy of the CDR3 end, and the germline J gene is used to complete it. The chain joins TRBV13-3 to TRBJ2-3, with TRBD2 matching 8 bases. Germline CDR1 is NNHDY and CDR2 is SYVADS. The CDR3 length is 17 residues. The ends lost 0 bases at V and 0 bases at J; junction bases unmatched: 6. Partial CDR3 DNA: TGTGCCAGCAGTGATGCAATGGGGGGGTTTAGTGCAGAA. The encoded protein is CASSDAMGGFSAE. The full CDR3 protein is CASSDAMGGFSAETLYF.

This clone was seen more than once but under ten times. Mouse gene names apply. The read terminates 4 residues before the CDR3 end, so the remaining end is supplied by the germline J gene. The chain carries TRBV13-3 and TRBJ2-4; 10 nucleotides line up with TRBD2. The CDR3 sequence is 17 residues long. Losses at the gene ends were 1 base for V and 0 bases for J; bases not matched to a gene: 5. From germline, CDR1 is NNHDY and CDR2 SYVADS. The CDR3 reads CASSDPGLGSSQNTLYF. Incomplete CDR3 DNA: TGTGCCAGCAGTGATCCGGGACTGGGGTCTAGTCAAAAC.

In its sample, this clone was seen a few times. Genes and germline are mouse. The read ends 4 residues shy of where the CDR3 ends; the end is completed using the germline J gene. The V call is TRBV13-3, the J call TRBJ2-2; 10 nucleotides agree with TRBD1. With 0 bases clipped from V and 6 bases from J, the junction kept 2 bases outside the gene matches. The germline V gene encodes CDR1 NNHDY and CDR2 SYVADS. The CDR3 extends over 15 amino acids. CDR3 residues: CASSDGGQGPGQLYF. CDR3 DNA, as far as it was read: TGTGCCAGCAGTGATGGGGGACAGGGGCCCGGG.

As for this clone: The genes and germline here are from mouse. The read finishes 4 residues shy of the CDR3 end, and the germline J gene is used to complete it. The gene calls are TRBV19 and TRBJ2-5; D uncertain. The CDR3 runs 13 residues. V was shortened by 4 bases and J by 3 bases, with 9 bases between the two germline ends. Germline values: CDR1 FNHDT, CDR2 SITEND (reference sequence). The CDR3 sequence: CASSSKNQDTQYF. The CDR3 bases that were read are TGTGCCAGCAGTTCCAAAAATCAAGAC.

This clone was found a few times. The gene names here belong to mouse. The read comes to an end 4 residues before the CDR3 does, leaving the germline J gene to fill in the end. J is TRBJ2-1 and V is TRBV14; tentative D call: TRBD1 (6 bases). This CDR3 region has 15 residues. V lost 4 bases and J lost 0, with 11 bases in between. The germline V gene has CDR1 SGHDT and CDR2 FRDEAV. CDR3 protein: CASSPGQYNYAEQFF. CDR3 DNA (partial): TGTGCCAGCAGTCCGGGACAATATAACTATGCT. Based on the CDR3 plus reference TRBV14 and TRBJ2-1, the full variable domain is EAGVTQSPRYAVLQEGQAVSFWCDPISGHDTLYWYQQPRDQGPQLLVYFRDEAVIDNSQLPSDRFSAVRPKGTNSTLKIQSAKQGDTATYLCASSPGQYNYAEQFFGPGTRLTVL.

Note on this clone: TCRdb lists a protein that is different at residue 12 from the translated DNA; the protein given here uses the DNA translation. Genes and germline are mouse. The read falls 3 residues short of the CDR3 end, and the missing part is taken from the germline J gene. This rearrangement joins TRBV17 to TRBJ1-3, with D possibly being TRBD1 (6 bases). There are 15 residues in the CDR3. Germline V gene sequence: CDR1 MNHDT, CDR2 YYDKIL. V dropped 0 bases and J dropped 1 base, with 7 bases sitting between them. Partial CDR3 DNA: TGTGCTAGCAGTAGAGATACAGGGTCTGGAAATACG. This codes for CASSRDTGSGNT. The full CDR3 reads CASSRDTGSGNTLYF.

With regard to this clone: The gene names here belong to mouse. The read falls 4 residues short of the CDR3 end, and the missing part is taken from the germline J gene. J is TRBJ1-4 and V is TRBV5, with D unresolved. CDR1 is LGHNA and CDR2 is YNLKQL in the germline V gene (reference sequence). This CDR3 comprises 16 residues. Trimming pared 0 bases from V and 0 bases from J, leaving 8 bases between. The CDR3 spells CASSQDPGISNERLFF. The sequenced CDR3 bases are TGTGCCAGCAGCCAAGATCCAGGCATTTCCAACGAA.

With regard to this clone: Gene names and germline match the mouse. Coverage ceases 4 residues before the CDR3 finishes, and the germline J gene fills in the end. V and J are TRBV13-3 and TRBJ2-2; a weak D match, TRBD1 (5 bases). The length of the CDR3 is 14 residues. The V gene lost 4 bases and the J gene lost 2 bases, with 9 bases spanning the gap. From germline, CDR1 is NNHDY and CDR2 SYVADS. CDR3 DNA, as far as it was read: TGTGCCAGCAGTCCGACAGTCAACACCGGG. Translation: CASSPTVNTG. The CDR3, in full, reads CASSPTVNTGQLYF.

This clone was seen more than once but under ten times. Gene names and germline refer to mouse. The read terminates 4 residues ahead of where the CDR3 ends, so the germline J gene completes it. V usage is TRBV13-2 and J usage is TRBJ2-5, with 7 bases that match TRBD2. From germline, CDR1 is NNHNN and CDR2 SYGAGS (reference sequence). Trimming cost V 2 bases and J 2 bases; bases outside gene matches: 5. The CDR3 contains 15 residues. The sequenced part of the CDR3 DNA is TGTGCCAGCGGTGAAGGCCGGGGGGGCCAAGAC. It codes for CASGEGRGGQD. The entire CDR3 protein is CASGEGRGGQDTQYF.

To note about this clone: Genes and germline are mouse. The read gets to within 4 residues of the CDR3 end, and the germline J gene fills in the rest. The chain combines TRBV13-3 with TRBJ2-1; D possibly corresponds to TRBD1 (6 bases). This CDR3 contains 15 residues. CDR1 is NNHDY, CDR2 SYVADS, per germline. V was clipped by 2 bases and J by 3 bases, with 12 bases between them. CDR3 DNA (partial): TGTGCCAGCAGTGACAGGGGAGAATCCTATGCT. Translation: CASSDRGESYA. The entire CDR3 sequence reads CASSDRGESYAEQFF.

A few counts support this clone. The genes are named according to mouse. Read data end 4 residues before the CDR3 end; the end is taken from the germline J gene. This rearrangement joins TRBV17 to TRBJ1-4, with D possibly TRBD1 on 6 matching bases. Germline loops: CDR1 MNHDT, CDR2 YYDKIL. The CDR3 has 14 amino acids. The V end was cut by 3 bases, the J end by 4 bases, with 9 bases between. The CDR3 protein is CASSRGQFNERLFF. The CDR3 bases that were read are TGTGCTAGCAGTAGGGGACAATTCAACGAA.

This clone has more than one count but fewer than ten. The genes and germline here are from mouse. The read comes to an end 4 residues before the CDR3 does, leaving the germline J gene to fill in the end. This chain uses TRBV13-3 with TRBJ2-4; 13 bases align to TRBD2. The CDR3 consists of 16 residues. V was pared by 5 bases and J by 2 bases, with 5 bases of the junction left unmatched. Germline loops: CDR1 NNHDY, CDR2 SYVADS. The CDR3 reads CASRRTGGAIQNTLYF. CDR3 bases read: TGTGCCAGCAGACGGACTGGGGGGGCTATTCAAAAC.

This clone has ten or more counts. These gene names are mouse names. The CDR3 is cut off 4 residues early in the read; its end comes from the germline J gene. V usage is TRBV1 and J usage is TRBJ2-1; possible D gene TRBD1, 6 bases. CDR3 length equals 15 residues. Trimming cost V 0 bases and J 5 bases, with 11 bases left between them. CDR1 is NSQYPW and CDR2 is LRSPGD in the germline V gene (reference sequence). CDR3 DNA (partial): TGCACCTGCAGTGCAGAGGCAGGGGATGATGCT. Translated: CTCSAEAGDDA. The complete CDR3 sequence is CTCSAEAGDDAEQFF.

With respect to this clone: The gene names given are mouse names. The read ends 4 residues shy of where the CDR3 ends; the end is completed using the germline J gene. The chain couples TRBV19 to TRBJ2-4, with D perhaps matching TRBD2 (7 bases). Trimming pared 1 base from V and 1 base from J, leaving 13 bases between. CDR3 size: 16 residues. CDR1 and CDR2 from the germline V gene are FNHDT and SITEND (reference sequence). Partial CDR3 DNA: TGTGCCAGCAGTATATTGGGGGGCGCCGGTCAAAAC. Its translation: CASSILGGAGQN. The complete CDR3 sequence is CASSILGGAGQNTLYF.

A word on this clone: TCRdb's protein and the translated DNA diverge at residue 11; the protein reported here is the translation of the DNA. Genes here carry mouse names. The read gets to within 3 residues of the CDR3 end, and the germline J gene fills in the rest. The chain carries TRBV16 and TRBJ1-3, with TRBD1 identical over 7 bases. Germline trimming cut 6 bases from V and 0 bases from J; bases unmatched to any gene: 2. Germline loops: CDR1 SGHSA, CDR2 FRNQAP. The CDR3 is made up of 14 amino acids. CDR3 amino acids: CASRTGNSGNTLYF. The DNA read from the CDR3 is TGTGCAAGCAGGACAGGGAATTCTGGAAATACG. Full variable domain (remainder filled in from reference TRBV16 and TRBJ1-3): NAGVIQTPRHKVTGKGQEATLWCEPISGHSAVFWYRQTIVQGLEFLTYFRNQAPIDDSGMPKERFSAQMPNQSHSTLKIQSTQPQDSAVYLCASRTGNSGNTLYFGEGSRLIVV.

There are a few counts of this clone. These gene names are mouse names. The CDR3 goes on 4 residues after the read ends, and that part is filled in from the germline J gene. Other DNA sequences in the same sample also yield this CDR3. The V gene is TRBV1, the J gene TRBJ2-4, with 10 bases fitting TRBD2. From germline, CDR1 is NSQYPW and CDR2 LRSPGD (reference sequence). The CDR3 loop spans 16 amino acids. The CDR3: CTCSADRLGGENTLYF. The sequenced part of the CDR3 DNA is TGCACCTGCAGTGCAGATCGACTGGGGGGAGAAAAC.

Notes on this clone: Gene names denote mouse genes. The CDR3 end is not reached by the read, which stops 4 residues before it; the germline J gene fills it in. The chain employs TRBV17 and TRBJ1-4; D is perhaps TRBD1 (5 bases). The CDR3 runs to 13 residues. Looked up from germline, CDR1 is MNHDT and CDR2 is YYDKIL. V lost 3 bases to trimming and J lost 6 bases, with 8 bases between them. The CDR3 bases that were read are TGTGCTAGCAGTAGGGGAGGGGACGAA. Encoded protein: CASSRGGDE. In full, the CDR3 is CASSRGGDERLFF.

Worth noting for this clone: Gene names and germline match the mouse. The read terminates 4 residues ahead of where the CDR3 ends, so the germline J gene completes it. The gene calls are TRBV13-3 and TRBJ2-7; 10 bases map to TRBD2. The CDR3 covers 14 residues. Germline V gives CDR1 NNHDY, CDR2 SYVADS. The CDR3: CASSDVLGGNEQYF. The sequenced CDR3 bases are TGTGCCAGCAGTGATGTACTGGGGGGGAAT.

A word on this clone: These gene names are mouse names. The CDR3 extends 4 residues past the end of the read, so its final part is completed from the germline J gene. This chain connects TRBV1 to TRBJ2-7; maybe TRBD2 (6 bases). CDR3 length: 13 residues. Germline CDR1 and CDR2: NSQYPW and LRSPGD (reference sequence). The sequenced part of the CDR3 DNA is TGCACCTGCAGTGCCGGGACTTCTTAT. This translates into CTCSAGTSY. The full CDR3 sequence reads CTCSAGTSYEQYF.

A remark on this clone: DNA and listed protein disagree at residue 12, so the protein shown here was translated from the DNA. Here the gene names and germline are mouse. The CDR3 end is not reached by the read, which stops 3 residues before it; the germline J gene fills it in. The chain links TRBV1 to TRBJ1-3, with TRBD1 as a possible D gene (6 bases). Trimming took off 4 bases at V and 0 bases at J, with 10 bases between the two ends. CDR3 size: 15 residues. Germline V lookup: CDR1 NSQYPW, CDR2 LRSPGD (reference sequence). The chain's CDR3 is CTCSGGHLSGNTLYF. Partial CDR3 DNA: TGCACCTGCAGTGGGGGACATCTTTCTGGAAATACG. The full variable domain, its missing parts supplied by reference TRBV1 and TRBJ1-3, is VTLLEQNPRWRLVPRGQAVNLRCILKNSQYPWMSWYQQDLQKQLQWLFTLRSPGDKEVKSLPGADYLATRVTDTELRLQVANMSQGRTLYCTCSGGHLSGNTLYFGEGSRLIVV.

This clone was picked up a small number of times. Germline and genes: mouse. The DNA ends 4 residues before the CDR3 does, and the rest of the CDR3 is filled in from the germline J gene. V gene TRBV19 combines with J gene TRBJ2-1; weak D call: TRBD1 (5 bases). The CDR3 is 13 residues long. Germline values: CDR1 FNHDT, CDR2 SITEND (reference sequence). The sequenced CDR3 bases are TGTGCCAGCAGTATACGGGCAGGGTCT. Its protein is CASSIRAGS. The whole CDR3 reads CASSIRAGSEQFF.